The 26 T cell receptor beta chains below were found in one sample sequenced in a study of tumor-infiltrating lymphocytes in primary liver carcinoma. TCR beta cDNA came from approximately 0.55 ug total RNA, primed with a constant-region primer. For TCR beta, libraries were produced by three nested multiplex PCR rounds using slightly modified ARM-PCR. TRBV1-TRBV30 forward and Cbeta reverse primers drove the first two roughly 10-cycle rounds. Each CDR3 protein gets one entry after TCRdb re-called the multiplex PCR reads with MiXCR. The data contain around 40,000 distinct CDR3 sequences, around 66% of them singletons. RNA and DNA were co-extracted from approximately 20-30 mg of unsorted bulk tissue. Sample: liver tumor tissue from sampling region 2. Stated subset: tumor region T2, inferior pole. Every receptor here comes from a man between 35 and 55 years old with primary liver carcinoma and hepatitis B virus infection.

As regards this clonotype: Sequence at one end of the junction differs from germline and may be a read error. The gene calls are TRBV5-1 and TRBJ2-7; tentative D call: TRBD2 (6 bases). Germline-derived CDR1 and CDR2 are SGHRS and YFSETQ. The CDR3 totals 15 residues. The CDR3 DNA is TGCGCCAGTACCTCCCCCGGGACTGGACCCTACGAGCAGGACTTC. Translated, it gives CASTSPGTGPYEQDF.

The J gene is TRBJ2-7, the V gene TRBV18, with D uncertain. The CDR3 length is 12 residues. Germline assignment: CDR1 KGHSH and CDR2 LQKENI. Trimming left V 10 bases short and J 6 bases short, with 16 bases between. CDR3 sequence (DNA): TGTGCCATGTCAGTCGATTCCGTCGAGCAGTACTTC. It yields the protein CAMSVDSVEQYF. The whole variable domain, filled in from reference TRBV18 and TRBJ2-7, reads NAGVMQNPRHLVRRRGQEARLRCSPMKGHSHVYWYRQLPEEGLKFMVYLQKENIIDESGMPKERFSAEFPKEGPSILRIQQVVRGDSAAYFCAMSVDSVEQYFGPGTRLTVT.

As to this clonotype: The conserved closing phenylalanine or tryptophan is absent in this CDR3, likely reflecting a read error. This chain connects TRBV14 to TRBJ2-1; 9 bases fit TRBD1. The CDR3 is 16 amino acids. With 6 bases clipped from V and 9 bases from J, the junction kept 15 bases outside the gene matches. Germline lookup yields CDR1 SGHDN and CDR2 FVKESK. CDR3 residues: CASSRRQGGRLIEQFI. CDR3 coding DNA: TGTGCCAGCAGTCGTCGACAGGGGGGCCGGTTAATTGAGCAGTTCATC.

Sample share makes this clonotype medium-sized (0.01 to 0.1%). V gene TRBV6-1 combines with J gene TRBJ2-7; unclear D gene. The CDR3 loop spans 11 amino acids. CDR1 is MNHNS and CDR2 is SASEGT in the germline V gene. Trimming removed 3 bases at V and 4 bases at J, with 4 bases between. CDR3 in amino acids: CASSDGYEQYF. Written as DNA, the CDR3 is TGTGCCAGCAGTGACGGGTACGAGCAGTACTTC.

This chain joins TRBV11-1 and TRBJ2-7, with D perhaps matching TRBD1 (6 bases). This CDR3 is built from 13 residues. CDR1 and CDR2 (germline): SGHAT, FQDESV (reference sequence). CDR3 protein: CVNREKRSYEQYF. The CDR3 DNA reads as TGTGTCAACAGGGAGAAGCGATCCTACGAGCAGTACTTC. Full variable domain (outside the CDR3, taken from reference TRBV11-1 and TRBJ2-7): EAEVAQSPRYKITEKSQAVAFWCDPISGHATLYWYRQILGQGPELLVQFQDESVVDDSQLPKDRFSAERLKGVDSTLKIQPAELGDSAMYLCVNREKRSYEQYFGPGTRLTVT.

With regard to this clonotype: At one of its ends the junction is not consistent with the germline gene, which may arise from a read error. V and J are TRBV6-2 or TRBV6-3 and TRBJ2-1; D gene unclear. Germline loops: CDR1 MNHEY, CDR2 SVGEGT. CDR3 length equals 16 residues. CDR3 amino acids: CVSSPPILSSYNEQFF. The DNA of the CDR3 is TGCGTCAGCAGTCCCCCTATCTTAAGCTCCTACAATGAGCAGTTCTTC.

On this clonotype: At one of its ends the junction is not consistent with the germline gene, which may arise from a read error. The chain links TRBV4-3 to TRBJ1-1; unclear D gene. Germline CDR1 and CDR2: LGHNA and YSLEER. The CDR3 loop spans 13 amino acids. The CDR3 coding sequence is TGTACCAGCAGCCAAGCCCTGCGGACTGAAGCTTTCTTT. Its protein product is CTSSQALRTEAFF.

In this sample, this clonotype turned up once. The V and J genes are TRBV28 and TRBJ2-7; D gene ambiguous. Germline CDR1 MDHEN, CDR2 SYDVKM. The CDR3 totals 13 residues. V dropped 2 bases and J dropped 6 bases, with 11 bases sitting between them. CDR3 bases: TGTGCCAGCAGTTTAATTAGTGTCCCCGAGCAGTACTTC. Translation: CASSLISVPEQYF.

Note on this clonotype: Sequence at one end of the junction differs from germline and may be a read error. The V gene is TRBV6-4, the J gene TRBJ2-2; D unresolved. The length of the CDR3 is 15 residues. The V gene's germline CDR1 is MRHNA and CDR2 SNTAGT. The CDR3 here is CASSNLNENIGELFF. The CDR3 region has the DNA TGTGCCAGCAGTAATTTGAATGAGAACATCGGGGAGCTGTTTTTT.

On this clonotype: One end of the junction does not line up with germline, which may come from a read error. The CDR3 sequence: CASGLQIYKQYF. CDR3 nucleotide sequence: TGTGCCAGCGGATTACAGATCTACAAGCAGTACTTC. The chain uses TRBV6-1 and TRBJ2-7; no clear D. This CDR3 region has 12 residues. The germline V gene encodes CDR1 MNHNS and CDR2 SASEGT.

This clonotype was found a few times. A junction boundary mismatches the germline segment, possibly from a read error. CDR3 sequence reads: CSVGTKGATQYF. In DNA form, the CDR3 reads TGCAGTGTTGGTACCAAGGGGGCTACGCAGTATTTT. J is TRBJ2-3 and V is TRBV29-1; 7 bases are shared with TRBD1. The CDR3 extends over 12 amino acids. From germline, CDR1 is SQVTM and CDR2 ANQGSEA.

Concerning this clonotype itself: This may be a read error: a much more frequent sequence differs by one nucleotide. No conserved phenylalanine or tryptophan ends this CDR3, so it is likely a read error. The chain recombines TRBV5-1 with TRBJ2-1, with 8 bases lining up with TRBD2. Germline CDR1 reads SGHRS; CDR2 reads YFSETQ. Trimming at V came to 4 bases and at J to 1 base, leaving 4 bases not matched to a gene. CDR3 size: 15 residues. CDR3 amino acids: CASSRTSCSYNEQFL. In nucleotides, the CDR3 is TGCGCCAGCAGCCGGACTAGCTGTTCCTACAATGAGCAGTTCCTC.

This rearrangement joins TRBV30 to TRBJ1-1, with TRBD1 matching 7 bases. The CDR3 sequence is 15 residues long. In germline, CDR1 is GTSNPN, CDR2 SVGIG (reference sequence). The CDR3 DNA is TGTGTCGAATTAGGAGACAGGGCTTTGAGCACTGAAGCTTTCTTT. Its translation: CVELGDRALSTEAFF.

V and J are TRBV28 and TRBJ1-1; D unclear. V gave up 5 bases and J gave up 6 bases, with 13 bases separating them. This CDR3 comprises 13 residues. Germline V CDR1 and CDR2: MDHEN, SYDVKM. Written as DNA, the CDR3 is TGTGCCAGCAGTGCTAGGGTGGACTCTGAAGCTTTCTTT. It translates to CASSARVDSEAFF.

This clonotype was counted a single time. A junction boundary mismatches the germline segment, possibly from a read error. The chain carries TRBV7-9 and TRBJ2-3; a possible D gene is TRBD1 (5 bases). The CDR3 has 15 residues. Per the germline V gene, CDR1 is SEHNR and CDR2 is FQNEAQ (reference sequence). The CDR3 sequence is CTSSLRWQGLDTQYF. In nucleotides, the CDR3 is TGTACCAGCAGCTTAAGGTGGCAGGGATTAGATACGCAGTATTTT.

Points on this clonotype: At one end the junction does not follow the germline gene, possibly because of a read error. The CDR3 protein is CVSISPVGRAEAFF. For the CDR3, the DNA is TGTGTCAGCATTTCCCCTGTGGGGCGGGCTGAAGCTTTCTTT. The chain is built from TRBV28 and TRBJ1-1; weak D call: TRBD1 (5 bases). CDR1 and CDR2 (germline): MDHEN, SYDVKM. The CDR3 covers 14 residues.

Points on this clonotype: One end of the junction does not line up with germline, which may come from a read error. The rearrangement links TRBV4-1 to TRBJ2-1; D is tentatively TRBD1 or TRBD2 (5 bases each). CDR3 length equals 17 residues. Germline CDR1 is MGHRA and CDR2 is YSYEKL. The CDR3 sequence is CASRRKESGHLNSVQFF. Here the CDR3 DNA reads TGCGCCAGCAGGAGGAAGGAATCAGGACACCTTAATAGCGTGCAGTTCTTT.

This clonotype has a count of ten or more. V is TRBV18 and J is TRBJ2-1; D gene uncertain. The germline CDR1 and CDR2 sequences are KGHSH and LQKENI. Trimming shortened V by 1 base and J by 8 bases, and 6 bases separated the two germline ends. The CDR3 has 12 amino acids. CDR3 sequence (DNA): TGTGCCAGCTCACCACTAGGAGATGAGCAGTTCTTC. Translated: CASSPLGDEQFF.

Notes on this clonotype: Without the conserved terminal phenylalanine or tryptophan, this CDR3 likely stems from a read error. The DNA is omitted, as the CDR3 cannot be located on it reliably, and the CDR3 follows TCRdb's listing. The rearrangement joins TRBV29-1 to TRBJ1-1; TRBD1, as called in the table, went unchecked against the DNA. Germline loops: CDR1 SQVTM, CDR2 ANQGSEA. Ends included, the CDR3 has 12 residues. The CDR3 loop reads CRVRWGATEVFL.

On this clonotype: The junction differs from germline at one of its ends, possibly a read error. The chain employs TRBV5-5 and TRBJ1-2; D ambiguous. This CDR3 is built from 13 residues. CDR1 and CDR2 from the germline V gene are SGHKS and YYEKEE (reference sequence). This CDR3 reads CASSPTLNYGYAF. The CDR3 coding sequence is TGTGCCAGTAGCCCGACGCTTAACTATGGCTACGCCTTC. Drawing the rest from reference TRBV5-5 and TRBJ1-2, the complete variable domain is DAGVTQSPTHLIKTRGQQVTLRCSPISGHKSVSWYQQVLGQGPQFIFQYYEKEERGRGNFPDRFSARQFPNYSSELNVNALLLGDSALYLCASSPTLNYGYAFGSGTRLTVV.

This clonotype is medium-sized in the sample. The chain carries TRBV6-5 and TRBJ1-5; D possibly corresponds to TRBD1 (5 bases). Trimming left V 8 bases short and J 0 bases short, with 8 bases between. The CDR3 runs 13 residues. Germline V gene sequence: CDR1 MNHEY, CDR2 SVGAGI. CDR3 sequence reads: CASGDGSNQPQHF. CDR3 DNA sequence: TGTGCCAGCGGGGACGGTAGCAATCAGCCCCAGCATTTT.

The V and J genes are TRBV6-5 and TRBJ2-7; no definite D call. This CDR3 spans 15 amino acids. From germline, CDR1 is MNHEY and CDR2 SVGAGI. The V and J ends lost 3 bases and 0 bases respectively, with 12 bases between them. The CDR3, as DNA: TGTGCCAGCAGTTATCATAGCAGGAGCTCCTACGAGCAGTACTTC. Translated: CASSYHSRSSYEQYF.

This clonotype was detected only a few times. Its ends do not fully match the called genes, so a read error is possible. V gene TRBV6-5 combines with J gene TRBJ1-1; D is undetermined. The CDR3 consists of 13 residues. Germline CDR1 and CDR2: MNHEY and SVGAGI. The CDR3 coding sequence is TGTGCCAGCAGCTACTCGGGGAACACTGAAACTTTCTTT. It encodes CASSYSGNTETFF.

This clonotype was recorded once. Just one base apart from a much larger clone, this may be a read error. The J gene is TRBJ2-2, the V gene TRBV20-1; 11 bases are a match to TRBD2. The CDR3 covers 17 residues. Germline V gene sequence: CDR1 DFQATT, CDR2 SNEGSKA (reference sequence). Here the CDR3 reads CSASSGLAGLNTRELFF. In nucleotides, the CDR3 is TGCAGTGCTTCCTCAGGACTAGCGGGTTTGAACACCCGGGAGCTGTTTTTT.

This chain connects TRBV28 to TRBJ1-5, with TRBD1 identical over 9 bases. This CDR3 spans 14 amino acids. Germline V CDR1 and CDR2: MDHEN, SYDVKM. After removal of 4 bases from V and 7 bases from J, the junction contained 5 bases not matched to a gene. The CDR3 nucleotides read TGTGCCAGCAGTTCGACAGGGGGGACGCAGCCCCAGCATTTT. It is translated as CASSSTGGTQPQHF.

CDR3 sequence reads: CASSMGLVNTQYF. CDR3 coding DNA: TGTGCCAGCAGTATGGGGCTAGTGAACACCCAGTACTTC. V gene TRBV6-2 or TRBV6-3 combines with J gene TRBJ2-5; a possible D gene is TRBD1 (5 bases). This CDR3 comprises 13 residues. The ends were cut back, 5 bases at V and 8 bases at J, with 15 bases in the middle. Germline CDR1 and CDR2: MNHEY and SVGEGT.